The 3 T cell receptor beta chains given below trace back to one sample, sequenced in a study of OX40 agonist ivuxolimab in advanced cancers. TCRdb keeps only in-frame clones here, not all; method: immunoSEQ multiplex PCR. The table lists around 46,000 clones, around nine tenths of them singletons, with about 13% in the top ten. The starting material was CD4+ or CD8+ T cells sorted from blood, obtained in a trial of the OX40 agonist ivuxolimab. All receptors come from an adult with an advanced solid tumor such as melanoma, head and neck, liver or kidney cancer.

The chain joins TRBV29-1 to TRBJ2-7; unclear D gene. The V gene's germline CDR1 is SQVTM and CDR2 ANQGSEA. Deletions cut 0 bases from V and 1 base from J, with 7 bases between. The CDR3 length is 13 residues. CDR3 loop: CSVEDRLSYEQYF. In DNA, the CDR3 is TGCAGCGTTGAAGATCGGCTTTCCTACGAGCAGTACTTC.

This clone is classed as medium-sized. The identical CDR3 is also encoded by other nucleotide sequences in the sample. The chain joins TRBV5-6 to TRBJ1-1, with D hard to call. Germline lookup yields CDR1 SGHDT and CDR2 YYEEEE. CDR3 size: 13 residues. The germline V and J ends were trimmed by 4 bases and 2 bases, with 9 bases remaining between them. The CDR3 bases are TGTGCCAGCAGCCTCGCGGATAACACTGAAGCTTTCTTT. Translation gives CASSLADNTEAFF.

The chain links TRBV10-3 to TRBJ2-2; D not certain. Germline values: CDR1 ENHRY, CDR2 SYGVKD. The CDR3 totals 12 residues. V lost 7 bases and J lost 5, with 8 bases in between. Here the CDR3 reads CAIKAVTGELFF. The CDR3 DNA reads TGTGCCATCAAGGCCGTTACCGGGGAGCTGTTTTTT.